This T cell receptor (beta chain) was retrieved from a study of radiotherapy plus CTLA-4 blockade in lung cancer. Trimming pared 5 bases from V and 5 bases from J, leaving 21 bases between. This CDR3 comprises 16 residues. The germline CDR1 and CDR2 sequences are SGHVS and FQNEAQ. The study treated chemo-refractory metastatic non-small-cell lung cancer patients with focal radiation plus ipilimumab CTLA-4 blockade. Profiled with immunoSEQ multiplex PCR; TCRdb holds only in-frame clones, not every one. Among about 48,000 clones listed, approximately 85% were seen once. The chain employs TRBV7-8 and TRBJ2-5; D is possibly TRBD2 (6 bases). Sequences were derived from peripheral blood, sampled from a patient treated with radiotherapy plus ipilimumab. This sequence was found in a human donor with non-small cell lung cancer who had stable disease on radiotherapy plus ipilimumab. For the CDR3, the DNA is TGTGCCAGCAGCCCCGTAGGAGGGAGTGGAGAGGAGACCCAGTACTTC. Amino acid sequence: CASSPVGGSGEETQYF.